One sample yielded the 3 T cell receptor beta chains listed below, sequenced in a study of siplizumab effects on memory and regulatory T cells. Kept together in coculture, the mixed lymphocyte reaction cells spent more than five days at 37°C. Some clones are missing from TCRdb's copy, which holds only in-frame ones; the method was immunoSEQ multiplex PCR. The table includes 9,500 to 15,000 clones, 47% detected once. Their antigens are not known. Material: CFSE-low (dividing) CD8+ T cells sorted from an allogeneic mixed lymphocyte reaction. The receptors come from a human donor in good health; the cells came from an allogeneic mixed lymphocyte reaction. Some clones in this sample may be carry-over from other donors' samples.

The CDR3 region is CASSLGRGGTEAFF. Here the CDR3 DNA reads TGTGCCAGCAGCTTAGGAAGGGGGGGAACTGAAGCTTTCTTT. V is TRBV11-2 and J is TRBJ1-1, with D possibly TRBD1 on 6 matching bases. Germline assignment: CDR1 SGHAT and CDR2 FQNNGV. Deletions cut 1 base from V and 5 bases from J, with 11 bases between. The CDR3 consists of 14 residues. The full variable domain, its missing parts supplied by reference TRBV11-2 and TRBJ1-1, is EAGVAQSPRYKIIEKRQSVAFWCNPISGHATLYWYQQILGQGPKLLIQFQNNGVVDDSQLPKDRFSAERLKGVDSTLKIQPAKLEDSAVYLCASSLGRGGTEAFFGQGTRLTVV.

V is TRBV6-6 and J is TRBJ2-7; no definite D call. The CDR3 is made up of 14 amino acids. Per germline, CDR1 MNHNY and CDR2 SVGAGI (reference sequence). V was pared by 2 bases and J by 3 bases, with 11 bases between. DNA of the CDR3: TGTGCCAGCAGTTACAGCACACTCGGCTACGAGCAGTACTTC. This gives the protein CASSYSTLGYEQYF.

The V and J genes are TRBV9 and TRBJ2-1; D possibly corresponds to TRBD2 (6 bases). V shed 4 bases and J shed 8 bases, with 22 bases lying between them. Per the germline V gene, CDR1 is SGDLS and CDR2 is YYNGEE. The CDR3 runs 16 residues. The CDR3 nucleotides read TGTGCCAGCAGCCCTTCGTCCGGGAGCGGAGGATATGAGCAGTTCTTC. Residues: CASSPSSGSGGYEQFF.